What follows describes a single TCR beta chain. The antigen is not known. The data derive from a study of radiotherapy plus CTLA-4 blockade in lung cancer. Study-wide results and limits: Tumor-derived TCR clones expanded in blood after radiotherapy plus ipilimumab. Together with interferon-beta, which increased in serum after radiation, early dynamic changes in blood T cell clones were reportedly the best predictors of response.

Germline V gene sequence: CDR1 SGDLS, CDR2 YYNGEE. V trimming: 4 bases; J trimming: 9 bases; junction bases outside the gene matches: 15. The CDR3 consists of 16 residues. Profiled with immunoSEQ multiplex PCR; TCRdb holds only in-frame clones, not every one. The data contain some 73,000 clones, about 78% of them singletons. Alongside CTLA-4 blockade with ipilimumab, patients with chemo-refractory metastatic non-small-cell lung cancer received focal radiation. The rearrangement links TRBV9 to TRBJ2-2; 7 bases fit TRBD2. The TCR sequence derives from a human donor with non-small cell lung cancer whose response to radiotherapy plus ipilimumab could not be evaluated. Some clones in this sample may be carry-over from other donors' samples. Sequenced material: peripheral blood, taken from a patient treated with radiotherapy plus ipilimumab. CDR3 sequence: CASSPRLASRDRELFF. The CDR3 DNA is TGTGCCAGCAGCCCCCGACTAGCATCTAGAGATAGGGAGCTGTTTTTT.